This T cell receptor (beta chain) was captured by sequencing in a study of cytomegalovirus exposure and HLA in healthy donors. General study results and limits: The authors judged a highly shared variant cluster likely a sequencing artifact.

Remarks on this clone: The target antigen is unknown.

Both 60 Vbeta primers and 13 Jbeta primers went into the PCR. Original analysis: Unique TCR beta chains totaled about 73 million in a later count, with roughly 12 million of them shared. The data were produced by immunoSEQ multiplex PCR, yet TCRdb's version contains in-frame clones alone and is incomplete. V and J calls and clone size are those listed in that table; D and trimming were worked out from the DNA. The table has about 130,000 clones, approximately 83% seen once. Per the germline V gene, CDR1 is LGHNA and CDR2 is YSLEER. The CDR3 has 16 residues. J lost 1 base, V lost 1 base, and 5 bases had no gene match.

The source of this sequence is a man aged 35-49 years in good health and CMV-seronegative. V and J are TRBV4-3 and TRBJ1-1; the match to TRBD1 covers 8 bases. The sequenced material came from PBMCs. CDR3 amino acids: CASSQGTGSKNTEAFF. CDR3 in DNA: TGCGCCAGCAGCCAAGGGACAGGGAGTAAGAACACTGAAGCTTTCTTT.